This T cell receptor beta chain was identified during a study of vaccination effects on CD4 cells after COVID-19. Sequencing was preceded by expansion of antigen-specific CD4+ T cells with viral peptide pools in the ViraFEST assay. Isolation of CD4+ T cells took place after 10 days of culture. None of the vaccinated had previously contracted SARS-CoV-2, and their nucleocapsid antibodies tested negative. A density of approximately 2.2 million PBMC per well was used; these cells were cultured with around 11 IU/ml IL-2 and roughly 9.5 ug/ml peptides. Cultures received IL-2 medium that replaced half the medium on days 3 and 7. Profiled with immunoSEQ multiplex PCR; TCRdb holds only in-frame clones, not every one. The table records some 25,000 clones, about 71% of them present only once. Study results and limitations: Infection-derived and vaccine-derived clones contracted markedly late after vaccination.

The CDR3 length is 15 residues. Germline CDR1 MNHEY, CDR2 SVGAGI. With V trimmed by 6 bases and J by 2 bases, 7 bases remained unmatched. Comments on this clone: Antigen specificity is unknown.

The gene calls are TRBV6-5 and TRBJ2-7, with TRBD2 matching 10 bases. This clonotype originated in a human donor who received a COVID-19 vaccine. The input for sequencing was CD4+ T cells from PBMCs cultured with HCoV-OC43 spike peptides, taken before COVID-19 vaccination. Subset in this sample: HCoV-OC43 spike overlapping peptide pool stimulation. CDR3 region: CASSKAGGTAYEQYF. The CDR3 nucleotides are TGTGCCAGCAGCAAAGCGGGGGGGACCGCCTACGAGCAGTACTTC.